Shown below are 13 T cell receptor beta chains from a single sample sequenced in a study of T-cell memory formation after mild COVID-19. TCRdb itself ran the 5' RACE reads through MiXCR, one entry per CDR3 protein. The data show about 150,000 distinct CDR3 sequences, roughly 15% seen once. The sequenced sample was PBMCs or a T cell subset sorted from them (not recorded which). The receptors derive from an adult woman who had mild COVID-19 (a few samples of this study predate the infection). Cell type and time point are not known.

The CDR3 reads CASSVEGNTGELFF. The CDR3 DNA reads as TGTGCCAGCAGCGTAGAAGGAAACACCGGGGAGCTGTTTTTT. This chain links TRBV9 with TRBJ2-2; D is undetermined. Per germline, CDR1 SGDLS and CDR2 YYNGEE. Trimming cost V 0 bases and J 2 bases, with 5 bases left between them. CDR3 length equals 14 residues. Looking up the rest from reference TRBV9 and TRBJ2-2 gives the full variable domain: DSGVTQTPKHLITATGQRVTLRCSPRSGDLSVYWYQQSLDQGLQFLIQYYNGEERAKGNILERFSAQQFPDLHSELNLSSLELGDSALYFCASSVEGNTGELFFGEGSRLTVL.

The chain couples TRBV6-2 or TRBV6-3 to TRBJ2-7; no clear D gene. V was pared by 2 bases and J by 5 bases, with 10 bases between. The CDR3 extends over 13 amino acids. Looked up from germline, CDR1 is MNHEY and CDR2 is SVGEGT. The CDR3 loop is CASSYGPGDEQYF. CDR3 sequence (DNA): TGTGCCAGCAGTTACGGGCCAGGTGACGAGCAGTACTTC.

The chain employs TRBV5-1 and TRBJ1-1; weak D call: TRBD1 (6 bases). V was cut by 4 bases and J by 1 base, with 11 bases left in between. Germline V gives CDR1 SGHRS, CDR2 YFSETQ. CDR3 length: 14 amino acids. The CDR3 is CASSGGLGNTEAFF. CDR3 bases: TGCGCCAGCAGCGGGGGCCTGGGGAACACTGAAGCTTTCTTT.

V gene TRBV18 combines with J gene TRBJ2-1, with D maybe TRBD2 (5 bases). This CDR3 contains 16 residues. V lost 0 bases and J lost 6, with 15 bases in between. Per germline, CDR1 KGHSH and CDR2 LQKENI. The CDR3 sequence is CASSPPLGAISNEQFF. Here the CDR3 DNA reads TGTGCCAGCTCACCACCCCTGGGAGCGATCTCCAATGAGCAGTTCTTC.

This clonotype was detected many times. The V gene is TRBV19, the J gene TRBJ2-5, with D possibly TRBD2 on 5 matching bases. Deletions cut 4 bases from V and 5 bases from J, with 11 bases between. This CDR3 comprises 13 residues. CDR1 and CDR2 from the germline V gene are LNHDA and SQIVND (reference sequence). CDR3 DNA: TGTGCCAGTAGTACCGGACTGGGGGAGACCCAGTACTTC. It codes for CASSTGLGETQYF.

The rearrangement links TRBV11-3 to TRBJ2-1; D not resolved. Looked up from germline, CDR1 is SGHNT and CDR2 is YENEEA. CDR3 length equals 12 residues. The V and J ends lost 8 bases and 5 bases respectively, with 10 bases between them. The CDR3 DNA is TGTGCCAGCCATACTGGAGACAATGAGCAGTTCTTC. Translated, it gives CASHTGDNEQFF. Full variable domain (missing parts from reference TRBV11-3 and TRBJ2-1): EAGVVQSPRYKIIEKKQPVAFWCNPISGHNTLYWYLQNLGQGPELLIRYENEEAVDDSQLPKDRFSAERLKGVDSTLKIQPAELGDSAVYLCASHTGDNEQFFGPGTRLTVL.

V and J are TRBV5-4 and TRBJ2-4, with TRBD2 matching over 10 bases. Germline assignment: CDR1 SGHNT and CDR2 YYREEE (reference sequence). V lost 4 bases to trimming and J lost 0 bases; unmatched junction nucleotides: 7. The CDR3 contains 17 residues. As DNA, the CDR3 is TGTGCCAGCAGCAGGATAGCGGGGGGATTAGCCAAAAACATTCAGTACTTC. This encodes CASSRIAGGLAKNIQYF.

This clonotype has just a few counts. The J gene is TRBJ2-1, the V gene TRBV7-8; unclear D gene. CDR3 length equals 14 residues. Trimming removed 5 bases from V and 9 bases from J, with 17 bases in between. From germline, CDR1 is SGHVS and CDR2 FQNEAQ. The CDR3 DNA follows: TGTGCCAGCAGCCCAAGGATTGACGGGCTTGAGCAGTTCTTC. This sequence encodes CASSPRIDGLEQFF.

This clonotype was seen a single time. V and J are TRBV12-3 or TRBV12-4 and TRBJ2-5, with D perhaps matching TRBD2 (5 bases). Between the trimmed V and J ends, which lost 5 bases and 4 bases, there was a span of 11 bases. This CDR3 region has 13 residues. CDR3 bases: TGTGCCAGCAGTCTCACTAGGCTAGAGACCCAGTACTTC. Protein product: CASSLTRLETQYF.

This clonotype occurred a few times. The CDR3 DNA reads TGTGCTAGTGGTTTGGTGGGGGGCAGCTCCTACGAGCAGTACTTC. It is translated as CASGLVGGSSYEQYF. This chain joins TRBV12-5 and TRBJ2-7; D assignment may be TRBD1 or TRBD2 (6 bases each). Germline V gene sequence: CDR1 LGHNT, CDR2 FRNRAP. This CDR3 is built from 15 residues. V was cut by 0 bases and J by 0 bases, with 9 bases left in between.

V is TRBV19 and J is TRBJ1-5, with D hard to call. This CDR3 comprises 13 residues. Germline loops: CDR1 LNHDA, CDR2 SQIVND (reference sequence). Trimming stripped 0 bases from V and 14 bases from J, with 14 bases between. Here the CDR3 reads CASSIDQRPFKHF. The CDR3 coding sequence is TGTGCCAGTAGTATAGATCAGCGCCCTTTCAAGCATTTT.

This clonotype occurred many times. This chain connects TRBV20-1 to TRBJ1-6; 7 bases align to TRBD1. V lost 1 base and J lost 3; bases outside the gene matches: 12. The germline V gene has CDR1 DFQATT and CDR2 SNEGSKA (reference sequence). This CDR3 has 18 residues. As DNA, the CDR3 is TGCAGTGCTAGAGTTGGGGCATCCACAGGGGACTATAATTCACCCCTCCACTTT. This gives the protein CSARVGASTGDYNSPLHF.

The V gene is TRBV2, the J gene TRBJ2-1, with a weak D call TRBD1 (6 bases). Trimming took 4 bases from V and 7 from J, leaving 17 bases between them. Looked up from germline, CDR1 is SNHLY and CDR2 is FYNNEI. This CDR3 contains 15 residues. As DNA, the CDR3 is TGTGCCAGCAGTGGTCCTACAGGGACCACGAATGAGCAGTTCTTC. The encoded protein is CASSGPTGTTNEQFF.